This T cell receptor (beta chain) was recovered during a study of control samples from healthy donors and cancer patients. This CDR3 is 16 amino acids long. Germline lookup yields CDR1 SGHDN and CDR2 FVKESK. V lost 1 base and J lost 9, with 16 bases in between. The method was immunoSEQ multiplex PCR; TCRdb's version includes in-frame clones alone and lacks a portion of them. The table has about 140,000 clones, around 85% seen once. Sequences were obtained from blood. The TCR originated in a woman aged 25 to 39 in good health. The J gene is TRBJ1-6, the V gene TRBV14; no clear D. The CDR3, as DNA: TGTGCCAGCAGCCAAGCTCGTGCCGGATCGAGTTCACCCCTCCACTTT. Amino acids: CASSQARAGSSSPLHF.